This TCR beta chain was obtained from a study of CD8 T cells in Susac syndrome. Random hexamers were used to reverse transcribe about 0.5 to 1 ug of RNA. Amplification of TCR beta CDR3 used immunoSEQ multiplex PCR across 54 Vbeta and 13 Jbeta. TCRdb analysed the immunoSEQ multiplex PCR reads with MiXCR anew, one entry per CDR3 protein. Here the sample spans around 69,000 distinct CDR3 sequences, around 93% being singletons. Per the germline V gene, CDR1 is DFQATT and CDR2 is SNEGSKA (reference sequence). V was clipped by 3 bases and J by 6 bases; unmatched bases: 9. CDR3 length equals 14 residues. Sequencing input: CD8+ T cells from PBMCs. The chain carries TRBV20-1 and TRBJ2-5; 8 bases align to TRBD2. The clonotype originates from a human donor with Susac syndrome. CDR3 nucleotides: TGCAGTGCTAGGGATAGCGGGACTATAAAGACCCAGTACTTC. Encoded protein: CSARDSGTIKTQYF.